This T cell receptor beta chain was documented in a study of PD-1 blockade in classical Hodgkin lymphoma. Sequencing was performed with immunoSEQ multiplex PCR; in TCRdb, only in-frame clones are kept and a portion is missing. The table has approximately 60,000 clones, roughly 90% seen once. The study's findings and limits: After ASCT, patients who started nivolumab under 1 year later were excluded. Differences between repertoires have undefined causes, possibly disease activity or prior therapy.

Germline CDR1 reads MNHEY; CDR2 reads SMNVEV (reference sequence). Trimming took 2 bases from V and 5 from J; bases not matched to a gene: 0. This CDR3 spans 15 amino acids. Comments on this clone: Its antigen is not known.

The patients all showed relapse after autologous stem cell transplantation, while their brentuximab vedotin exposure varied. The best responses consisted of complete response, partial response or progressive disease. This chain uses TRBV27 with TRBJ2-1, with 13 bases that match TRBD2. This TCR was recovered from a human donor with classical Hodgkin lymphoma. The sample here was peripheral blood mononuclear cells (PBMCs), taken at baseline. The CDR3 is CASSLGLAGDNEQFF. The CDR3 DNA follows: TGTGCCAGCAGTTTAGGACTAGCGGGGGACAATGAGCAGTTCTTC.